A selection of T cell receptor beta chains follows, all from one sample in a study of cytomegalovirus exposure and HLA in healthy donors. Produced via immunoSEQ multiplex PCR; TCRdb's table is partial and in-frame only. The data hold about 96,000 clones, with approximately 75% observed a single time. Sequencing was performed on PBMCs. Receptor source: a female donor in good health and CMV-seropositive. CDR3s include the opening cysteine and the closing phenylalanine or tryptophan. D genes are given only for firm matches. The size field is filled for only some rows; it gives once, few, many or a size class.

J	size	V	D	CDR3	DNA
TRBJ2-7	.	TRBV11-2	TRBD1	CASSLGQGANEQYF	TGTGCCAGCAGCTTAGGACAGGGGGCGAACGAGCAGTACTTC
TRBJ2-3	.	TRBV6-4	.	CASSKDGGPYTQYF	TGTGCCAGCAGTAAGGACGGGGGGCCATATACGCAGTATTTT
TRBJ2-3	.	TRBV19	.	CASSIRGDTQYF	TGTGCCAGTAGTATCCGCGGGGATACGCAGTATTTT
TRBJ2-2	few	TRBV28	TRBD2	CASSQNSGGELNTGELFF	TGTGCCAGCAGCCAGAATAGCGGGGGGGAACTGAACACCGGGGAGCTGTTTTTT
TRBJ1-2	.	TRBV19	.	CASSKRTDVGYTF	TGTGCCAGTAGTAAACGGACAGACGTTGGCTACACCTTC
TRBJ1-5	once	TRBV5-1	TRBD1	CASSPGRGDSNQPQHF	TGCGCCAGCAGCCCCGGCAGGGGGGATAGCAATCAGCCCCAGCATTTT
TRBJ2-7	.	TRBV5-4	.	CATGQDYEQYF	TGTGCCACGGGACAAGACTACGAGCAGTACTTC
TRBJ2-3	.	TRBV19	.	CASTSQVSTDTQYF	TGTGCCAGTACGAGCCAGGTCAGCACAGATACGCAGTATTTT
TRBJ2-7	.	TRBV4-1	TRBD1	CASSPPGQVSSYEQYF	TGCGCCAGCAGCCCACCGGGACAGGTGAGCTCCTACGAGCAGTACTTC
TRBJ1-1	.	TRBV6-1	.	CASSPKEDTEAFF	TGTGCCAGCAGTCCCAAGGAGGACACTGAAGCTTTCTTT
TRBJ2-3	once	TRBV11-2	.	CASSLGAGTTDTQYF	TGTGCCAGCAGCTTAGGAGCAGGGACAACAGATACGCAGTATTTT
TRBJ2-7	.	TRBV5-6	TRBD1	CASSFISGTGSYEQYF	TGTGCCAGCAGCTTTATTTCCGGGACAGGGAGCTACGAGCAGTACTTC
TRBJ2-7	.	TRBV5-1	TRBD1	CASSLTGQGASYEQYF	TGCGCCAGCAGCCTAACGGGGCAGGGGGCCTCCTACGAGCAGTACTTC
TRBJ1-1	.	TRBV28	TRBD1	CASSSPRTGGGTEAFF	TGTGCCAGCAGTTCTCCCCGGACAGGCGGGGGGACTGAAGCTTTCTTT
TRBJ2-7	.	TRBV4-3	TRBD2	CASSQDGGGNSYEQYF	TGCGCCAGCAGCCAAGATGGGGGAGGGAACTCCTACGAGCAGTACTTC
TRBJ1-1	.	TRBV11-1	TRBD1	CASSPRQGNTEAFF	TGTGCCAGCAGCCCCCGACAGGGGAACACTGAAGCTTTCTTT
TRBJ1-1	.	TRBV19	TRBD1	CASSTTGDTEAFF	TGTGCCAGTAGTACAACAGGGGACACTGAAGCTTTCTTT
TRBJ1-1	.	TRBV5-1	.	CASRQPAGTEAFF	TGCGCCAGCAGACAGCCTGCGGGGACTGAAGCTTTCTTT
TRBJ2-1	.	TRBV4-2	TRBD2	CASSQDGAGGPYNEQFF	TGTGCCAGCAGCCAAGATGGGGCGGGGGGCCCCTACAATGAGCAGTTCTTC
TRBJ1-2	.	TRBV5-4	.	CASSLGAFNYGYTF	TGTGCCAGCAGCTTAGGGGCTTTCAACTATGGCTACACCTTC
TRBJ2-3	.	TRBV30	.	CAWTLADTQYF	TGTGCCTGGACACTCGCAGATACGCAGTATTTT
TRBJ2-7	few	TRBV2	.	CASSTGRSPAYEQYF	TGTGCCAGCAGTACAGGACGTTCTCCCGCCTACGAGCAGTACTTC
TRBJ1-2	.	TRBV5-1	.	CASSPYGVDGYTF	TGCGCCAGCAGCCCCTACGGAGTAGACGGCTACACCTTC
TRBJ2-7	.	TRBV7-2	.	CASSPTGGTYEQYF	TGTGCCAGCAGCCCTACTGGGGGGACCTACGAGCAGTACTTC
TRBJ2-2	.	TRBV12-5	TRBD1	CASGLVLGRGIPNTGELFF	TGTGCTAGTGGTTTGGTACTGGGCAGGGGGATACCGAACACCGGGGAGCTGTTTTTT
TRBJ2-3	many	TRBV4-3	TRBD1	CASSPRDRGEVSTDTQYF	TGCGCCAGCAGCCCCCGGGACAGGGGCGAGGTTAGCACAGATACGCAGTATTTT
TRBJ2-3	.	TRBV29-1	TRBD2	CSGGGRFTDTQYF	TGCAGCGGCGGGGGGCGGTTCACAGATACGCAGTATTTT
TRBJ2-3	.	TRBV7-9	TRBD2	CASSETWASGRTDTQYF	TGTGCCAGCAGCGAAACTTGGGCTAGCGGGAGGACAGATACGCAGTATTTT
TRBJ1-2	.	TRBV7-3	TRBD1	CASRNTGDYGYTF	TGTGCCAGCAGGAACACAGGGGACTATGGCTACACCTTC
TRBJ2-7	.	TRBV10-3	TRBD1	CAINTPGQGTLQYF	TGTGCCATCAATACCCCGGGACAGGGGACATTGCAGTACTTC
TRBJ2-7	.	TRBV10-1	TRBD2	CAIPRSGRSGEQYF	TGCGCCATCCCCCGGAGCGGGAGGTCTGGCGAGCAGTACTTC
TRBJ2-3	.	TRBV28	TRBD2	CASSLRLAGVYTQYF	TGTGCCAGCAGCCTCAGACTAGCGGGGGTATATACGCAGTATTTT
TRBJ1-5	.	TRBV29-1	.	CSVAGALSQPQHF	TGCAGCGTTGCAGGGGCCTTAAGTCAGCCCCAGCATTTT
TRBJ1-3	once	TRBV15	.	CATSRASSGNTIYF	TGTGCCACCAGCAGAGCTTCCTCTGGAAACACCATATATTTT
TRBJ2-7	.	TRBV19	TRBD2	CASTPSAGGTYEQYF	TGTGCCAGTACCCCATCAGCGGGGGGAACCTACGAGCAGTACTTC
TRBJ2-5	.	TRBV28	TRBD1	CASSLGQGRRETQYF	TGTGCCAGCAGTTTGGGACAGGGCCGACGGGAGACCCAGTACTTC
TRBJ1-2	.	TRBV19	TRBD1	CASSILSTGQNGYTF	TGTGCCAGTAGTATCCTTTCGACAGGGCAGAATGGCTACACCTTC
TRBJ2-3	.	TRBV29-1	TRBD1	CSVAPATGVDTQYF	TGCAGCGTTGCCCCGGCGACAGGGGTTGACACGCAGTATTTT
TRBJ1-2	few	TRBV5-4	TRBD1	CASSRQGTYGYTF	TGTGCCAGCAGCCGACAGGGAACCTATGGCTACACCTTC
TRBJ1-2	.	TRBV9	TRBD1	CASSGTGYYGYTF	TGTGCCAGCAGCGGGACAGGGTACTATGGCTACACCTTC
TRBJ1-2	few	TRBV30	TRBD1	CAWTLGQNYGYTF	TGTGCCTGGACCCTGGGACAGAACTATGGCTACACCTTC
TRBJ1-3	once	TRBV19	.	CASSILGAATGNTIYF	TGTGCCAGTAGTATTTTGGGGGCAGCTACTGGAAACACCATATATTTT
TRBJ2-5	.	TRBV7-2	TRBD2	CASTPGLAGVRTQYF	TGTGCCAGCACCCCGGGACTAGCGGGAGTAAGGACCCAGTACTTC
TRBJ2-5	.	TRBV28	TRBD2	CASSSRGLNSGRADWPQYF	TGTGCCAGCAGTTCCCGGGGGCTGAATAGCGGGAGGGCTGACTGGCCCCAGTACTTC
TRBJ1-5	.	TRBV2	.	CASRRDTYSNQPQHF	TGTGCCAGCAGGAGGGACACTTATAGCAATCAGCCCCAGCATTTT
TRBJ2-3	.	TRBV7-3	.	CASSSPVTDTQYF	TGTGCCAGCAGCTCCCCCGTAACAGATACGCAGTATTTT
TRBJ2-3	.	TRBV7-2	.	CASSGSRGRTDTQYF	TGTGCCAGCAGCGGTTCGCGGGGCCGCACAGATACGCAGTATTTT
TRBJ2-7	.	TRBV9	TRBD1	CASSSGTGLDEQYF	TGTGCCAGCAGCTCAGGGACAGGATTGGACGAGCAGTACTTC
TRBJ2-5	.	TRBV25-1	.	CASSEERSSEETQYF	TGTGCCAGCAGTGAGGAACGGTCTTCGGAGGAGACCCAGTACTTC
TRBJ1-6	few	TRBV4-3	.	CASSPTPPGEGSPLHF	TGCGCCAGCAGCCCAACCCCCCCAGGGGAAGGTTCACCCCTCCACTTT
TRBJ1-5	.	TRBV28	TRBD1	CASSPPTGDNQPQHF	TGTGCCAGCAGCCCACCGACAGGGGACAATCAGCCCCAGCATTTT
TRBJ1-1	.	TRBV2	.	CASSERRNTEAFF	TGTGCCAGCAGTGAGCGGCGGAACACTGAAGCTTTCTTT
TRBJ2-5	.	TRBV7-6	TRBD2	CASSSSGDAGTQYF	TGTGCCAGCAGCTCTAGCGGGGACGCGGGGACCCAGTACTTC
TRBJ1-1	once	TRBV27	.	CASSPDTGNTEAFF	TGTGCCAGCAGTCCAGACACAGGAAACACTGAAGCTTTCTTT